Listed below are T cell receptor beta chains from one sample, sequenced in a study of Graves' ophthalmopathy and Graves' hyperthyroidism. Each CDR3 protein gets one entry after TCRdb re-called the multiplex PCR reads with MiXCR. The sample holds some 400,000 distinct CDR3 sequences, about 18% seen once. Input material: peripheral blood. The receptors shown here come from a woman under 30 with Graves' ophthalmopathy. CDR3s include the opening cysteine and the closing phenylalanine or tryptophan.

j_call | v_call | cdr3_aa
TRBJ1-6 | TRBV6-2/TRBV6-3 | CASRGGGSNSPLHF
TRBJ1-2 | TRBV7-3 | CASSLNHYTF
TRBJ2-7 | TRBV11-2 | CASSTRTGFEQYF
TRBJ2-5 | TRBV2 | CASSDGFSPDQETQYF
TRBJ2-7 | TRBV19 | CASSAKGQGKLEQYF
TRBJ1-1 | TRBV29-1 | CSVEDRGTGIEAFF
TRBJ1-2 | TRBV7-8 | CASSFGRIGYGYTF
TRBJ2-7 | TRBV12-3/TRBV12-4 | CASSWTSASYEQYF
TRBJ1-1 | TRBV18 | CASSPRTADEAFF
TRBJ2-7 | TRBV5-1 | CASSPGQASSYEQYF
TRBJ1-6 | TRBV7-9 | CASSPPENSPLHF
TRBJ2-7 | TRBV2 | CASFPGGAGGYEQYF
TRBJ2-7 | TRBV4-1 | CASSQVPGVHEQYF
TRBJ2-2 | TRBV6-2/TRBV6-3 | CASRGTTGATGELFF
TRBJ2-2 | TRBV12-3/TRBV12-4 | CASGLTGFDNTGELFF
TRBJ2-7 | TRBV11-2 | CASSLPPLYEQYF
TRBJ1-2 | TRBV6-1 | CASSVRQQNYGYTF
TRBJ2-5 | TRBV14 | CASSQGSSGTQYF
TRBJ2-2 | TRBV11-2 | CASSSRLAGVTGELFF
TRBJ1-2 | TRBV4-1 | CASSQDPGKGYTF
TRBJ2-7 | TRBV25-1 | CASSEPGLAGPYEQYF
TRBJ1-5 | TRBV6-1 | CASSRAGDQPQHF
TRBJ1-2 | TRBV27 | CASSTSGTVVTNYGYTF
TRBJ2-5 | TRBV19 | CASSIVPRGQETQYF
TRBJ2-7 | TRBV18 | CASSPLARGDYEQYF
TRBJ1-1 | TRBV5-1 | CASSLKTASMNTEAFF
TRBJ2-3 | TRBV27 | CASSFFGRAPDTQYF
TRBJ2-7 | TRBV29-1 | CSVGLAGPYEQYF
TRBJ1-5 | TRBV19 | CASSMTGSNQPQHF
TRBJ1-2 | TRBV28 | CASSSRTVYGYTF